This T cell receptor beta chain came from a study of cytomegalovirus exposure and HLA in healthy donors. On the study more broadly: Clustering assigned 81% of the approximately 400 genotyped donors to the Caucasian-associated ancestry cluster.

Findings and caveats of the study: Fewer N-insertions than the roughly 630-donor mean were reportedly shown by an Asian-associated ancestry cluster in a later analysis. In vitro testing confirmed a few CMV-associated chains as specific for CMV antigens.

Looked up from germline, CDR1 is SGHNT and CDR2 is YYREEE (reference sequence). The CDR3 runs to 18 residues. J lost 2 bases, V lost 4 bases, and 12 bases had no gene match. This clone was recorded a few times. Its specificity is not known. The PCR contained 60 Vbeta and 13 Jbeta primers. Original methodology: An analysis performed later counted 60 million to 90 million unique TCR beta chains (roughly 10 million of them shared). TCRdb's copy holds only in-frame clones and misses some; the assay was immunoSEQ multiplex PCR. V and J calls plus clone size are reproduced from that table; the DNA served to infer D and trimming. The sample lists fewer than 250,000 clones; roughly 76% were seen once.

This chain uses TRBV5-4 with TRBJ2-1; 10 nucleotides align to TRBD1. The sample comprised PBMCs. The TCR sequence derives from a woman younger than 45 in good health and CMV-seropositive. This CDR3 reads CASSRKIGQGGTYNEQFF. The CDR3 DNA is TGTGCCAGCAGCAGGAAGATCGGACAGGGGGGGACCTACAATGAGCAGTTCTTC.